The 13 T cell receptor beta chains below come from one sample, sequenced in a study of blood T cell repertoires in COVID-19 (TCRdb year 2020). The library relied on the immunoSEQ multiplex PCR assay. As stored in TCRdb, this immuneACCESS dataset retains in-frame rearrangements with V and J assigned. A fraction of the clones does not appear; measured against another copy, unresolved V genes explain less than half of the discrepancy, and the remainder lacks a known reason. Across this sample there are 200,000 to 250,000 clones, with approximately 80% seen only once. Around 7% of the sample is held by the ten biggest clonotypes. The sample was PBMCs or T cells enriched from blood (not recorded which). The receptors were gathered from a middle-aged woman with acute COVID-19.

This chain links TRBV24-1 with TRBJ2-5, with a possible D match to TRBD2 (7 bases). V lost 7 bases, J lost 4 bases, and 24 bases lay in between. The CDR3 spans 17 residues. Germline V CDR1 and CDR2: KGHDR, SFDVKD. The CDR3 DNA sequence: TGTGCCACCAGCACTGGGGGGGCGGGAGATTTCGGAGAGACCCAGTACTTC. Translation gives CATSTGGAGDFGETQYF.

The chain links TRBV6-5 to TRBJ1-2, with 10 bases matching TRBD1. V lost 7 bases, J lost 7 bases, and 12 bases stayed unmatched. The CDR3 is 15 amino acids. From germline, CDR1 is MNHEY and CDR2 SVGAGI. For the CDR3, the DNA is TGTGCCAGCACCTATTCGGGACAGGGGAGGTCTGGCTACACCTTC. Its translation is CASTYSGQGRSGYTF.

This chain links TRBV11-2 with TRBJ1-2; D is uncertain. In germline, CDR1 is SGHAT, CDR2 FQNNGV. Trimming took 4 bases from V and 2 from J, leaving 14 bases between them. This CDR3 contains 15 residues. Here the CDR3 DNA reads TGTGCCAGCAGCTCGCCGGAGGGTAGGAACTATGGCTACACCTTC. Amino acids: CASSSPEGRNYGYTF.

This rearrangement joins TRBV29-1 to TRBJ2-5; 8 bases agree with TRBD2. This CDR3 contains 15 residues. Germline V gene data show CDR1 as SQVTM and CDR2 as ANQGSEA. V lost 4 bases and J lost 1; bases outside the gene matches: 8. The CDR3 DNA reads TGCAGCGTTGTCGCCTCCGCGGGGGGCCAAGAGACCCAGTACTTC. Translation: CSVVASAGGQETQYF.

This clone was observed a handful of times. The CDR3 coding sequence is TGTGCCAGCAGCCGCCGGGACTCACACACAGATACGCAGTATTTT. This translates into CASSRRDSHTDTQYF. The chain has TRBV7-2 and TRBJ2-3; D is possibly TRBD2 (6 bases). CDR1 and CDR2 from the germline V gene are SGHTA and FQGNSA. With 5 bases removed from V and 2 bases from J, the gap between germline ends came to 14 bases. The CDR3 loop spans 15 amino acids.

The chain combines TRBV7-8 with TRBJ2-7; D is uncertain. V was clipped by 5 bases and J by 0 bases, with 5 bases between them. The CDR3 is made up of 12 amino acids. Germline loops: CDR1 SGHVS, CDR2 FQNEAQ. The CDR3 here is CASSHSSYEQYF. The CDR3 nucleotides read TGTGCCAGCAGCCACAGCTCCTACGAGCAGTACTTC.

There are a few counts of this clone. The chain links TRBV21-1 to TRBJ1-2; TRBD1, the D gene given by the table, was not confirmed from the DNA. TRBV21-1 is described as a pseudogene. This CDR3 spans 16 amino acids. CDR3 bases: TGTGCCAGCAGCACCTCCGCAGGGTACAATGACTATGGCTACACCTTC. Translated: CASSTSAGYNDYGYTF.

The chain combines TRBV2 with TRBJ1-5; D call uncertain. CDR1 SNHLY and CDR2 FYNNEI come from the germline V gene. The length of the CDR3 is 13 residues. V dropped 4 bases and J dropped 3 bases, with 7 bases sitting between them. Here the CDR3 reads CASSGGYNQPQHF. For the CDR3, the DNA is TGTGCCAGCAGTGGAGGGTACAATCAGCCCCAGCATTTT.

The V call is TRBV11-2, the J call TRBJ1-4; D possibly corresponds to TRBD1 (6 bases). The length of the CDR3 is 16 residues. The V end was cut by 0 bases, the J end by 8 bases, with 16 bases between. CDR1 is SGHAT, CDR2 FQNNGV, per germline. Here the CDR3 DNA reads TGTGCCAGCAGCTTAGATCATCGGGGGGCGCGGGAAAAACTGTTTTTT. Protein sequence: CASSLDHRGAREKLFF.

V and J are TRBV30 and TRBJ1-4; D not certain. CDR1 and CDR2 (germline): GTSNPN, SVGIG (reference sequence). V was clipped by 1 base and J by 8 bases, with 17 bases between them. The CDR3 is made up of 15 amino acids. CDR3 in amino acids: CAWSDLRGVGEKLFF. The CDR3 region has the DNA TGTGCCTGGAGTGACTTGCGGGGTGTGGGCGAAAAACTGTTTTTT.

The V and J genes are TRBV5-4 and TRBJ2-1; D uncertain. The CDR3 spans 12 residues. The V end was cut by 0 bases, the J end by 9 bases, with 7 bases between. Germline assignment: CDR1 SGHNT and CDR2 YYREEE (reference sequence). The chain's CDR3 is CASSLDEAEQFF. CDR3 bases: TGTGCCAGCAGCTTGGACGAGGCTGAGCAGTTCTTC.

The chain is built from TRBV19 and TRBJ1-3; unclear D gene. The CDR3 spans 12 residues. V shed 7 bases and J shed 1 base, with 5 bases lying between them. CDR1 is LNHDA and CDR2 is SQIVND in the germline V gene (reference sequence). The CDR3, as DNA: TGTGCCAGTACAGGTTCTGGAAACACCATATATTTT. It yields the protein CASTGSGNTIYF. Full variable domain (outside the CDR3, taken from reference TRBV19 and TRBJ1-3): DGGITQSPKYLFRKEGQNVTLSCEQNLNHDAMYWYRQDPGQGLRLIYYSQIVNDFQKGDIAEGYSVSREKKESFPLTVTSAQKNPTAFYLCASTGSGNTIYFGEGSWLTVV.

This chain uses TRBV7-9 with TRBJ1-5, with TRBD1 matching 10 bases. CDR1 is SEHNR and CDR2 is FQNEAQ in the germline V gene (reference sequence). J was trimmed by 2 bases and V by 4 bases; bases with no gene match: 5. CDR3 length equals 16 residues. The CDR3 here is CASSSTTGGRNQPQHF. The DNA for the CDR3 is TGTGCCAGCAGCTCCACGACAGGGGGCCGCAATCAGCCCCAGCATTTT.